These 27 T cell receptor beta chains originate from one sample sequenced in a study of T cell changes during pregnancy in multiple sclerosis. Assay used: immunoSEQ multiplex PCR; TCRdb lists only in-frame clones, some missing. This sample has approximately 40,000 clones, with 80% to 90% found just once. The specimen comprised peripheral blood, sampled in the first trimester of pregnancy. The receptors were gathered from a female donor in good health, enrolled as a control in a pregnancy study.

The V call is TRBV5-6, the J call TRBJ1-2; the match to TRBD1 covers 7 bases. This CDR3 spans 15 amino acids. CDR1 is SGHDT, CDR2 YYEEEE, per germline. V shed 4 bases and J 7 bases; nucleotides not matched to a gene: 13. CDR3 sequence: CASSLGRRGRRGYTF. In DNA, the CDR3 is TGTGCCAGCAGCCTCGGAAGGAGGGGGCGTCGTGGCTACACCTTC.

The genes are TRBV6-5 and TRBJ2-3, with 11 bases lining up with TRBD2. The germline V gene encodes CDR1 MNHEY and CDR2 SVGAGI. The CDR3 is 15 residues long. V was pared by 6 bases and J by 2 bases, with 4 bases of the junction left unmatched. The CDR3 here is CASSTSGRNTDTQYF. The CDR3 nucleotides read TGTGCCAGCAGCACTAGCGGGAGAAACACAGATACGCAGTATTTT.

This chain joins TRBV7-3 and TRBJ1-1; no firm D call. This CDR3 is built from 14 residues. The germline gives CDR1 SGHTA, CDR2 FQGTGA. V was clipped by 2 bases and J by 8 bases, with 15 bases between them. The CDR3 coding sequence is TGTGCCAGCAGCTTACCCGGGTTCCGGCCCGAAGCTTTCTTT. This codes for CASSLPGFRPEAFF.

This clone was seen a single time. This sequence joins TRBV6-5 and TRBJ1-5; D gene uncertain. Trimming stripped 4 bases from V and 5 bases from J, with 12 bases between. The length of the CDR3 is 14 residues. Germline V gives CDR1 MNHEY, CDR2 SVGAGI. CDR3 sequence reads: CASSFRGRDQPQHF. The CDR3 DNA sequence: TGTGCCAGCAGTTTCAGAGGGAGGGATCAGCCCCAGCATTTT.

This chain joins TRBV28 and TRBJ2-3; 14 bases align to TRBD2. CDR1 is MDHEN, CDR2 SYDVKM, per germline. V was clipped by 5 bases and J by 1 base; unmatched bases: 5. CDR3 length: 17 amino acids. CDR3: CASSPLGLAGGTDTQYF. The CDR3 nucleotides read TGTGCCAGCAGTCCCCTGGGACTAGCGGGAGGCACAGATACGCAGTATTTT.

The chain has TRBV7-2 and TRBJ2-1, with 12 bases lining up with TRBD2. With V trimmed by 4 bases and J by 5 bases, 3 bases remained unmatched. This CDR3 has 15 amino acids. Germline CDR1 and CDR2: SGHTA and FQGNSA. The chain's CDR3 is CASSSTSGGNNEQFF. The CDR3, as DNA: TGTGCCAGCAGCTCTACTAGCGGGGGGAACAATGAGCAGTTCTTC.

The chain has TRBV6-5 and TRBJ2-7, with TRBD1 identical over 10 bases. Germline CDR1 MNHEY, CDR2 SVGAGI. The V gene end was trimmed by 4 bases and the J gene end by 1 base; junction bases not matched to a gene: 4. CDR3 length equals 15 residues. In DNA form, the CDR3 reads TGTGCCAGCAGTTCAGGACAGGGGGTGTCCTACGAGCAGTACTTC. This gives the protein CASSSGQGVSYEQYF.

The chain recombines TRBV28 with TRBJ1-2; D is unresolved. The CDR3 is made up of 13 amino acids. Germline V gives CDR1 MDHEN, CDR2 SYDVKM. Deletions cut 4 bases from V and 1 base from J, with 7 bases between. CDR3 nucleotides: TGTGCCAGCAGTTCCATCTATAACTATGGCTACACCTTC. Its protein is CASSSIYNYGYTF.

The CDR3 is CASSRTGTNEKLFF. DNA for the CDR3: TGTGCCAGTAGTCGGACAGGGACTAATGAAAAACTGTTTTTT. V gene TRBV19 combines with J gene TRBJ1-4, with TRBD1 identical over 8 bases. Germline V gene data show CDR1 as LNHDA and CDR2 as SQIVND (reference sequence). V shed 5 bases, J shed 2 bases, and the junction held 1 base outside the gene matches. The CDR3 is made up of 14 amino acids.

In DNA form, the CDR3 reads TGTGCCAGCAGCTTTGGACAGGGAGCAGATACGCAGTATTTT. It specifies CASSFGQGADTQYF. The chain combines TRBV7-3 with TRBJ2-3, with 8 positions matching TRBD1. V was pared by 3 bases and J by 4 bases, with 3 bases of the junction left unmatched. The CDR3 runs to 14 residues. The V gene's germline CDR1 is SGHTA and CDR2 FQGTGA.

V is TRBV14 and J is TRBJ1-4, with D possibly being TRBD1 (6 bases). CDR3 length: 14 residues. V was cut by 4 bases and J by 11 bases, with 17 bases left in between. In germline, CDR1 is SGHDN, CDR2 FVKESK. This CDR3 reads CASSRGEVQGKLFF. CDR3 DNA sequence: TGTGCCAGCAGCCGAGGAGAAGTCCAGGGGAAACTGTTTTTT.

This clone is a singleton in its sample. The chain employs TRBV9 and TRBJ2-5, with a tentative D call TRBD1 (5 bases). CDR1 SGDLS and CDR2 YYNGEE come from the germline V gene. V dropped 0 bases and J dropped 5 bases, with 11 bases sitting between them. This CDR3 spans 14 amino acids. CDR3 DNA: TGTGCCAGCAGCGTAGCAGCAGGGATTGAGACCCAGTACTTC. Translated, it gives CASSVAAGIETQYF.

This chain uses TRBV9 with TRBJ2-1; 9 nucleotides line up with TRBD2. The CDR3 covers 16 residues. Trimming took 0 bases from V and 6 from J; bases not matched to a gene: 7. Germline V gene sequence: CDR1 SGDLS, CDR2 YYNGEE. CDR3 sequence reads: CASSVALAGVLNEQFF. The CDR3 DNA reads TGTGCCAGCAGCGTAGCTTTAGCGGGAGTCCTCAATGAGCAGTTCTTC.

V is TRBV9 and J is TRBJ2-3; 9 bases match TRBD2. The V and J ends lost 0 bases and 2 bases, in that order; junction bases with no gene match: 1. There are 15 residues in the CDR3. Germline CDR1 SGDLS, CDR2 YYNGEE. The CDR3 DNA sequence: TGTGCCAGCAGCGTAGGCGGGGGGGCCACAGATACGCAGTATTTT. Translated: CASSVGGGATDTQYF.

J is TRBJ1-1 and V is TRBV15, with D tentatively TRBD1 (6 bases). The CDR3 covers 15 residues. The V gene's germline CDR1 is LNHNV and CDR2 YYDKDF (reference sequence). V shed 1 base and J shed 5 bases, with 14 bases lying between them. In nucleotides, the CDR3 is TGTGCCACCAGCAGAGGTCGGGGGGCGCTTACTGAAGCTTTCTTT. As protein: CATSRGRGALTEAFF.

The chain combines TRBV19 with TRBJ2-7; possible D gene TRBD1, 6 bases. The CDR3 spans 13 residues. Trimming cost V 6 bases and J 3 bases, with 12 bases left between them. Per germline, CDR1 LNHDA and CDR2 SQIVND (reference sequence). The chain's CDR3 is CASSPYRDYEQYF. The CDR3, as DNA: TGTGCCAGTAGCCCCTACAGGGACTACGAGCAGTACTTC.

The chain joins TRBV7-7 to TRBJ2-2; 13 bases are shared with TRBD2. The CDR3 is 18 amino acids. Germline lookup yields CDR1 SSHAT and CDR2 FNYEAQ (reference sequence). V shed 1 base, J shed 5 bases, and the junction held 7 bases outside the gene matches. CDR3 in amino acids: CASSLELAGGPETGELFF. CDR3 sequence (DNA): TGTGCCAGCAGCTTAGAACTAGCGGGGGGGCCGGAAACCGGGGAGCTGTTTTTT. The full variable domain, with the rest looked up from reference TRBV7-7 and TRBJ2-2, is GAGVSQSPRYKVTKRGQDVTLRCDPISSHATLYWYQQALGQGPEFLTYFNYEAQPDKSGLPSDRFSAERPEGSISTLTIQRTEQRDSAMYRCASSLELAGGPETGELFFGEGSRLTVL.

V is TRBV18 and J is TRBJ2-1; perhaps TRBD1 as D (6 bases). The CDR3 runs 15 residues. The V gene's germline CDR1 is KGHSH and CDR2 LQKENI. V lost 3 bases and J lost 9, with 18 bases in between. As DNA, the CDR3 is TGTGCCAGCTCACCTCAATCCTGGACAGACAGTGAGCAGTTCTTC. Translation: CASSPQSWTDSEQFF. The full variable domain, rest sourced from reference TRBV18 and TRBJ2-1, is NAGVMQNPRHLVRRRGQEARLRCSPMKGHSHVYWYRQLPEEGLKFMVYLQKENIIDESGMPKERFSAEFPKEGPSILRIQQVVRGDSAAYFCASSPQSWTDSEQFFGPGTRLTVL.

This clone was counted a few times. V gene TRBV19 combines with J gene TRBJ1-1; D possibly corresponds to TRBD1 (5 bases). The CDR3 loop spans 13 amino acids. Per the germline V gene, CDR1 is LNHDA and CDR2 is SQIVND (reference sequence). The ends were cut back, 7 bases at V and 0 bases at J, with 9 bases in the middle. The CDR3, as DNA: TGTGCCAGTAACACAGGCTTGAACACTGAAGCTTTCTTT. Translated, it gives CASNTGLNTEAFF.

CDR3 amino acids: CASSPGQGGAFF. CDR3 coding DNA: TGTGCCAGCAGCCCTGGACAGGGTGGAGCTTTCTTT. V usage is TRBV5-4 and J usage is TRBJ1-1; 8 bases are a match to TRBD1. V lost 4 bases and J lost 10; bases outside the gene matches: 6. The CDR3 totals 12 residues. Looked up from germline, CDR1 is SGHNT and CDR2 is YYREEE (reference sequence).

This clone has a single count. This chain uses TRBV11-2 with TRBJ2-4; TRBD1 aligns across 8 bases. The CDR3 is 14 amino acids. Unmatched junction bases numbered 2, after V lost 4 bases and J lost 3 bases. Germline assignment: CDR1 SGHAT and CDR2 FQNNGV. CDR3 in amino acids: CASSSGGSKNIQYF. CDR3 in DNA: TGTGCCAGCAGCTCAGGGGGCAGCAAAAACATTCAGTACTTC.

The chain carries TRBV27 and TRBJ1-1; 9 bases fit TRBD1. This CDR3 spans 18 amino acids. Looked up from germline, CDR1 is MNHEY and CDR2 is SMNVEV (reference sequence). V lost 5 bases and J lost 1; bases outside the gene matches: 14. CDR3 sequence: CASSTAGQGWGKNTEAFF. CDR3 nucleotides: TGTGCCAGCAGTACAGCGGGACAGGGCTGGGGGAAGAACACTGAAGCTTTCTTT.

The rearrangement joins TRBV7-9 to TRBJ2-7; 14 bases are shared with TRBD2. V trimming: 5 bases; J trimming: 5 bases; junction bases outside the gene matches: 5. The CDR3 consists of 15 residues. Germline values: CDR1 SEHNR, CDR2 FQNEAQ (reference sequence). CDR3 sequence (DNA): TGTGCCAGCAGCACGGGACTAGCGGGAGCGGACGAGCAGTACTTC. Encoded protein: CASSTGLAGADEQYF.

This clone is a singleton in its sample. The chain's CDR3 is CASSPRDRGTEAFF. CDR3 DNA sequence: TGTGCCAGCTCACCACGGGACAGGGGAACTGAAGCTTTCTTT. The chain is built from TRBV18 and TRBJ1-1; 10 nucleotides match TRBD1. The ends lost 1 base at V and 5 bases at J; junction bases unmatched: 1. The CDR3 totals 14 residues. Germline V gene data show CDR1 as KGHSH and CDR2 as LQKENI. The complete variable domain, with remaining parts taken from reference TRBV18 and TRBJ1-1, reads NAGVMQNPRHLVRRRGQEARLRCSPMKGHSHVYWYRQLPEEGLKFMVYLQKENIIDESGMPKERFSAEFPKEGPSILRIQQVVRGDSAAYFCASSPRDRGTEAFFGQGTRLTVV.

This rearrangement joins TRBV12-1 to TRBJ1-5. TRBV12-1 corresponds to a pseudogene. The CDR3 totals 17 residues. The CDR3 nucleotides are TGTGCCAGCAGCCCCCGGGGGGGGCGGGTATCCGATCAGCCCCAGCATTTT. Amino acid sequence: CASSPRGGRVSDQPQHF.

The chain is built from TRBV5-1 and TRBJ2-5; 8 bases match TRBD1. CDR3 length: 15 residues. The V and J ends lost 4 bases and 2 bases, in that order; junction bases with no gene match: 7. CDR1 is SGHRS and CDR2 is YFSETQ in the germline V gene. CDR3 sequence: CASSIITGGQETQYF. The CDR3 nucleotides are TGCGCCAGCAGCATCATAACAGGGGGGCAAGAGACCCAGTACTTC.

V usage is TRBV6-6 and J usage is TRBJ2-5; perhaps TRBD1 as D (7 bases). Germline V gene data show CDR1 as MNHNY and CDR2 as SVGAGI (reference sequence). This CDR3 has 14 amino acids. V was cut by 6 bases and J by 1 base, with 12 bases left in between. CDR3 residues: CASRLQGGQETQYF. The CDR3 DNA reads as TGTGCCAGCAGGCTCCAGGGGGGCCAAGAGACCCAGTACTTC.